This T cell receptor (beta chain) was sequenced in a study of vaccination effects on CD4 cells after COVID-19. Repertoires were generated with immunoSEQ multiplex PCR, while TCRdb's copy carries only in-frame clones and drops some. The top ten hold roughly 26% of the sample, which has about 41,000 clones, 55% to 75% seen once. Details on this clone: Its antigen is not identified.

ViraFEST expansion of antigen-specific CD4+ T cells with viral peptide pools preceded sequencing. CD4+ T cell isolation took place after 10 days of culture. Nucleocapsid antibody tests were negative, and the vaccine recipients had no prior SARS-CoV-2 infection. Some 2 million PBMC per well were cultured with 8.5 to 10 IU/ml IL-2 and 7.5 to 10 ug/ml peptides. With 1 base removed from V and 0 bases from J, the gap between germline ends came to 13 bases. This CDR3 has 16 residues. CDR1 and CDR2 (germline): MGHRA, YSYEKL. The specimen comprised CD4+ T cells from PBMCs cultured with HCoV-OC43 spike peptides, sampled before COVID-19 vaccination. The subset denotes: HCoV-OC43 spike overlapping peptide pool stimulation. The genes are TRBV4-1 and TRBJ2-7, with a weak D call TRBD1 (6 bases). This receptor was obtained from a human donor who received a COVID-19 vaccine. CDR3 loop: CASSQGSDRSSYEQYF. DNA for the CDR3: TGCGCCAGCAGCCAAGGGTCCGACAGGAGCTCCTACGAGCAGTACTTC.